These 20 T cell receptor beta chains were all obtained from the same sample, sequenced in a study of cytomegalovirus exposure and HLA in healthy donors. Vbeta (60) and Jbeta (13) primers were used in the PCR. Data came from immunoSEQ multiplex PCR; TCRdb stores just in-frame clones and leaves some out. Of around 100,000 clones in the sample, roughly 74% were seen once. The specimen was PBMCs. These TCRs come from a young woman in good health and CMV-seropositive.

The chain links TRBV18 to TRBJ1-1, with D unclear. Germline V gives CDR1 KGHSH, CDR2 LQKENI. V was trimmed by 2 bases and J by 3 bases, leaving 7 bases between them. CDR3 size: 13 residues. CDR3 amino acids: CASSPSADTEAFF. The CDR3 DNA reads TGTGCCAGCTCACCAAGTGCGGACACTGAAGCTTTCTTT.

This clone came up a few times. The CDR3 reads CASSAYGDSSYEQYF. The CDR3, as DNA: TGTGCCAGCAGCGCGTACGGGGACAGTTCCTACGAGCAGTACTTC. This sequence joins TRBV7-3 and TRBJ2-7; 7 bases agree with TRBD1. In germline, CDR1 is SGHTA, CDR2 FQGTGA. Trimming at V came to 5 bases and at J to 1 base, leaving 8 bases not matched to a gene. The CDR3 loop spans 15 amino acids.

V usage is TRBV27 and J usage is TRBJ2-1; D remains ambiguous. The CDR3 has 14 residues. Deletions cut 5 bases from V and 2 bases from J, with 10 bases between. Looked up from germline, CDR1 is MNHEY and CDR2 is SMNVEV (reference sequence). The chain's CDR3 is CASSRSAAYNEQFF. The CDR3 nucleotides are TGTGCCAGCAGTCGGAGTGCAGCCTACAATGAGCAGTTCTTC.

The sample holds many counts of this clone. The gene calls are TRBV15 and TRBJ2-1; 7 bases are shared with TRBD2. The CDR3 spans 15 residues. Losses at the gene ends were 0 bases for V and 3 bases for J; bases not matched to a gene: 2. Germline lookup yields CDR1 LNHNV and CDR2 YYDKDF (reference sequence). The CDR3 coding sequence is TGTGCCACCAGCAGAGAAGCGGGGAGCTACAATGAGCAGTTCTTC. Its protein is CATSREAGSYNEQFF.

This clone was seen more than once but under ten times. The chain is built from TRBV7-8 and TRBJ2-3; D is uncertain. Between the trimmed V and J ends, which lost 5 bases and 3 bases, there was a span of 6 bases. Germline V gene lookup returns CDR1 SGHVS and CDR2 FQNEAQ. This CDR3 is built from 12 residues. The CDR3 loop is CASSPITDTQYF. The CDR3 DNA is TGTGCCAGCAGCCCTATTACAGATACGCAGTATTTT.

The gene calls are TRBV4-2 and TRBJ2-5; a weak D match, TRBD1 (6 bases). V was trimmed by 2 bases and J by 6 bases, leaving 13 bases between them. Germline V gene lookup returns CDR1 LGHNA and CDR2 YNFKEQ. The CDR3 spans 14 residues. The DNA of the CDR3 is TGTGCCAGCAGCCAATTGGGGGCGCAGAAGACCCAGTACTTC. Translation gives CASSQLGAQKTQYF.

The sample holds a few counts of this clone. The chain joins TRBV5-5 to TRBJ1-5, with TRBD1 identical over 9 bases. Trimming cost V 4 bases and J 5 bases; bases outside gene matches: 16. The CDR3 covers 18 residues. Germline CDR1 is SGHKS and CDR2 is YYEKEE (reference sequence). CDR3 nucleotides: TGTGCCAGCAGCGCCATTCACCGGGACAGGGTTAACCATCAGCCCCAGCATTTT. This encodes CASSAIHRDRVNHQPQHF.

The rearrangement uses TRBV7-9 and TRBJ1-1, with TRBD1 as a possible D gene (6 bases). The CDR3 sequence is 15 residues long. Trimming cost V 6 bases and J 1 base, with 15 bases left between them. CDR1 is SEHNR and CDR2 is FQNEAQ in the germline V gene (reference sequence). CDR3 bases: TGTGCCAGCAGGCCCCCCAGGGGCTCGAACACTGAAGCTTTCTTT. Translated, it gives CASRPPRGSNTEAFF.

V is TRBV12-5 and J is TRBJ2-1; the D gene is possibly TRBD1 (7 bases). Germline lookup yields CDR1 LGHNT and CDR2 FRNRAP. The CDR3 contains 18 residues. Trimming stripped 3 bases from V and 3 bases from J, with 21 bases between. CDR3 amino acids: CASGFKGAKGGVYNEQFF. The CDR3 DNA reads TGTGCTAGTGGTTTTAAGGGGGCAAAGGGGGGTGTCTACAATGAGCAGTTCTTC.

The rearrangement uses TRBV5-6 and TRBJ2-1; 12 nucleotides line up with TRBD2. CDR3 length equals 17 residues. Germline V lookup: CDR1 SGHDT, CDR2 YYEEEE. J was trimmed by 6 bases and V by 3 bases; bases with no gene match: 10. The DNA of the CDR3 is TGTGCCAGCAGCTCCAATTCACTAGCGGGGGGACTCAATGAGCAGTTCTTC. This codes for CASSSNSLAGGLNEQFF. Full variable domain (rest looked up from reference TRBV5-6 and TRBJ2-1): DAGVTQSPTHLIKTRGQQVTLRCSPKSGHDTVSWYQQALGQGPQFIFQYYEEEERQRGNFPDRFSGHQFPNYSSELNVNALLLGDSALYLCASSSNSLAGGLNEQFFGPGTRLTVL.

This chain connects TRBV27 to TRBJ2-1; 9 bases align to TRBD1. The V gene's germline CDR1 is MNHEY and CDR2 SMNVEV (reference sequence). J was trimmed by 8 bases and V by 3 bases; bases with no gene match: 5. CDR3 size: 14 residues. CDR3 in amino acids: CASSLGTGRDEQFF. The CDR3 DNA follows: TGTGCCAGCAGTTTGGGGACAGGGAGAGATGAGCAGTTCTTC.

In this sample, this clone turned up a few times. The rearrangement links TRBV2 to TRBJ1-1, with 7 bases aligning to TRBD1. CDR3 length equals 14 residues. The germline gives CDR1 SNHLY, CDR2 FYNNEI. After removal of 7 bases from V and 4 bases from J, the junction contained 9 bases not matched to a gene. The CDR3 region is CASKVGGSGTEAFF. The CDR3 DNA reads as TGTGCCAGCAAGGTAGGGGGCAGTGGCACTGAAGCTTTCTTT.

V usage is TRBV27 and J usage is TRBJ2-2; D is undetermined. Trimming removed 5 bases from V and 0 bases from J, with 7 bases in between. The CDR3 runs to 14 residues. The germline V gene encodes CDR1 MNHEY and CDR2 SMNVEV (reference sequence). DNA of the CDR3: TGTGCCAGCAGTACAACTACGAACACCGGGGAGCTGTTTTTT. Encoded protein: CASSTTTNTGELFF.

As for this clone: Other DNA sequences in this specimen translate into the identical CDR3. As DNA, the CDR3 is TGTGCCAGCAGGGGACAATTACAAGCTTTCTTT. Its protein is CASRGQLQAFF. This rearrangement joins TRBV6-1 to TRBJ1-1, with a tentative D call TRBD1 (6 bases). V gave up 6 bases and J gave up 9 bases, with 11 bases separating them. CDR1 is MNHNS and CDR2 is SASEGT in the germline V gene. There are 11 residues in the CDR3.

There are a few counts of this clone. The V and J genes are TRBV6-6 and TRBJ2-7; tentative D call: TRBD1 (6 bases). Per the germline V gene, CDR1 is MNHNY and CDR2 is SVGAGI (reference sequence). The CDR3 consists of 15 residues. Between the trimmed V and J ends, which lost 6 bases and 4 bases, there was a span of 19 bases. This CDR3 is CASSHPSSQGYEQYF. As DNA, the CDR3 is TGTGCCAGCAGCCACCCGTCATCACAGGGATACGAGCAGTACTTC.

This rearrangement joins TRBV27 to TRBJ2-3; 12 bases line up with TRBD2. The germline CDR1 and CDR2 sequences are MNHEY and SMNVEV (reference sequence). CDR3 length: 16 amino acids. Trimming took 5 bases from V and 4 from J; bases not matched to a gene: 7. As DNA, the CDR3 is TGTGCCAGCAGTGTTCTAGCGGGAGGGCTGGCAGATACGCAGTATTTT. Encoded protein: CASSVLAGGLADTQYF.

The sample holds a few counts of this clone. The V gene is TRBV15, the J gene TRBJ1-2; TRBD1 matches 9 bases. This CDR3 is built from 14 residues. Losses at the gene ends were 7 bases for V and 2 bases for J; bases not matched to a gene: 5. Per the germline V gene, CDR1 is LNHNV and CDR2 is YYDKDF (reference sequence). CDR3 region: CATIPGQGNYGYTF. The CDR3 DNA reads TGTGCCACCATTCCGGGACAGGGAAACTATGGCTACACCTTC.

DNA for the CDR3: TGTGCCAGCAGCCAAGCTTTGCGGGGGGGCTTGGAGACCCAGTACTTC. It yields the protein CASSQALRGGLETQYF. The chain joins TRBV14 to TRBJ2-5; 9 nucleotides match TRBD2. With V trimmed by 1 base and J by 5 bases, 8 bases remained unmatched. The length of the CDR3 is 16 residues. Germline assignment: CDR1 SGHDN and CDR2 FVKESK.

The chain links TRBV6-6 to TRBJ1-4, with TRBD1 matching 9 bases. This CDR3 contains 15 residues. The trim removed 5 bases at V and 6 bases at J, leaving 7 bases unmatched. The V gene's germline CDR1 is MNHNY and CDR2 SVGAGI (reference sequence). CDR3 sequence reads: CASSRGTGWDEKLFF. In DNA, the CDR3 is TGTGCCAGCAGTCGAGGGACAGGGTGGGATGAAAAACTGTTTTTT.

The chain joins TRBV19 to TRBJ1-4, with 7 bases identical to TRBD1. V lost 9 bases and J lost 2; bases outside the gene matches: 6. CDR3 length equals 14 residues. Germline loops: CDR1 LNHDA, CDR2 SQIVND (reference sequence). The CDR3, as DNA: TGTGCCAGCCGGGACAGCAGGACTAATGAAAAACTGTTTTTT. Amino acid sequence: CASRDSRTNEKLFF.